This TCR beta chain was profiled in a study of blood T cell repertoires in COVID-19. Germline V CDR1 and CDR2: LNHDA, SQIVND (reference sequence). The CDR3 runs to 16 residues. With 4 bases clipped from V and 5 bases from J, the junction kept 11 bases outside the gene matches. In the original analysis: Cell counts per sample came from amplifying reference gene primers. This table comes from immunoSEQ multiplex PCR, and its TCRdb copy is limited to in-frame clones, with some not included. Clone size and V and J calls were adopted from that table, with D and trimming inferred from the DNA. The data contain fewer than 300,000 clones, less than 90% of them singletons.

Sample: peripheral blood. This TCR was sampled from a woman in her 70s with active or convalescent COVID-19. The chain couples TRBV19 to TRBJ1-5; 7 bases line up with TRBD1. The CDR3 sequence is CASSKSSTGKDQPQHF. CDR3 nucleotides: TGTGCCAGTAGTAAATCCTCGACAGGGAAGGATCAGCCCCAGCATTTT.